Below, 23 T cell receptor beta chains from the same sample are listed, as sequenced in a study of technical replicates of blood from a handful of donors. The protocol was immunoSEQ multiplex PCR, while the TCRdb copy is restricted to in-frame clones and leaves out a portion. Among about 60,000 clones listed, around 87% were seen once. The sequencing input was PBMCs. These TCRs come from a human donor in good health. Some clones in this sample may be carry-over from other donors' samples.

This clone was seen a handful of times. The chain employs TRBV11-3 and TRBJ2-1, with D perhaps TRBD2 (5 bases). Germline V gene data show CDR1 as SGHNT and CDR2 as YENEEA. This CDR3 has 14 amino acids. The V gene lost 0 bases and the J gene lost 7 bases, with 10 bases spanning the gap. CDR3 sequence (DNA): TGTGCCAGCAGCTTAGAGTCTAGCTCTAATGAGCAGTTCTTC. Protein sequence: CASSLESSSNEQFF. The complete variable domain, with remaining parts taken from reference TRBV11-3 and TRBJ2-1, reads EAGVVQSPRYKIIEKKQPVAFWCNPISGHNTLYWYLQNLGQGPELLIRYENEEAVDDSQLPKDRFSAERLKGVDSTLKIQPAELGDSAVYLCASSLESSSNEQFFGPGTRLTVL.

This clone came up a few times. The chain links TRBV15 to TRBJ1-1; 8 bases line up with TRBD1. From germline, CDR1 is LNHNV and CDR2 YYDKDF (reference sequence). The CDR3 length is 19 residues. With 2 bases clipped from V and 0 bases from J, the junction kept 14 bases outside the gene matches. The CDR3 nucleotides read TGTGCCACCAGCAGACCCAGTATCGGGACAGGCCCATTGAACACTGAAGCTTTCTTT. Its translation: CATSRPSIGTGPLNTEAFF.

The chain couples TRBV4-2 to TRBJ2-1; TRBD2 aligns across 14 bases. V lost 3 bases to trimming and J lost 10 bases; unmatched junction nucleotides: 8. The CDR3 runs 16 residues. The germline gives CDR1 LGHNA, CDR2 YNFKEQ. In nucleotides, the CDR3 is TGTGCCAGCAGCCATCCCGGGACTAGCGGGAGTGGCGAGCAGTTCTTC. It translates to CASSHPGTSGSGEQFF.

This clone was counted once. The gene calls are TRBV20-1 and TRBJ1-2; tentatively, D is TRBD1 (5 bases). The V end lost 7 bases, the J end lost 4 bases, and 10 bases lay between the germline ends. The CDR3 sequence is 11 residues long. Per germline, CDR1 DFQATT and CDR2 SNEGSKA (reference sequence). Written as DNA, the CDR3 is TGCAGTGTCTCAGACAGCTATGGCTACACCTTC. Its protein product is CSVSDSYGYTF.

This sequence joins TRBV4-3 and TRBJ2-2; TRBD2 might be the D (5 bases). The CDR3 consists of 18 residues. The germline V gene encodes CDR1 LGHNA and CDR2 YSLEER. Trimming cost V 0 bases and J 6 bases, with 20 bases left between them. The DNA for the CDR3 is TGCGCCAGCAGCCAAGATTTCGGCCGTGGCGGGTCTGCCGGGGAGCTGTTTTTT. Protein: CASSQDFGRGGSAGELFF.

The chain links TRBV18 to TRBJ1-2; D is perhaps TRBD1 (6 bases). CDR1 is KGHSH, CDR2 LQKENI, per germline. The V gene lost 3 bases and the J gene lost 14 bases, with 19 bases spanning the gap. The CDR3 sequence is 13 residues long. CDR3 protein: CASSPEQGGRKTF. The CDR3 DNA sequence: TGTGCCAGCTCACCGGAACAGGGTGGTAGAAAGACCTTC.

The CDR3 region has the DNA TGTGCCAGCAGCCCCAGGAGGGGACAGGGCTCTAATGAAAAACTGTTTTTT. Protein: CASSPRRGQGSNEKLFF. The chain couples TRBV7-2 to TRBJ1-4; 9 nucleotides line up with TRBD1. CDR3 size: 17 residues. With 5 bases clipped from V and 3 bases from J, the junction kept 10 bases outside the gene matches. Germline values: CDR1 SGHTA, CDR2 FQGNSA.

This clone was detected ten times or more. The chain joins TRBV19 to TRBJ2-5, with 14 bases aligning to TRBD2. This CDR3 spans 15 amino acids. CDR1 LNHDA and CDR2 SQIVND come from the germline V gene (reference sequence). The J segment lost 8 bases and the V segment lost 4 bases, leaving 6 bases of the junction unmatched. CDR3 DNA sequence: TGTGCCAGTAGTACCGGGACTAGCGGGAGTGAAACCCAGTACTTC. Encoded protein: CASSTGTSGSETQYF.

This chain connects TRBV12-5 to TRBJ1-6; TRBD1 might be the D (5 bases). This CDR3 comprises 15 residues. Deletions cut 1 base from V and 4 bases from J, with 8 bases between. Germline V gene data show CDR1 as LGHNT and CDR2 as FRNRAP. The CDR3 here is CASGLAQGYNSPLHF. CDR3 bases: TGTGCTAGTGGTTTGGCCCAGGGTTATAATTCACCCCTCCACTTT.

CDR3 DNA: TGTGCCAGCAGCTCCGACAGGGGGCCGTACGATACGCAGTATTTT. Its translation is CASSSDRGPYDTQYF. The V gene is TRBV7-9, the J gene TRBJ2-3; 10 bases agree with TRBD1. This CDR3 contains 15 residues. CDR1 SEHNR and CDR2 FQNEAQ come from the germline V gene (reference sequence). The ends lost 4 bases at V and 6 bases at J; junction bases unmatched: 7. The full variable domain, in which reference TRBV7-9 and TRBJ2-3 provide the parts outside the CDR3, is DTGVSQNPRHKITKRGQNVTFRCDPISEHNRLYWYRQTLGQGPEFLTYFQNEAQLEKSRLLSDRFSAERPKGSFSTLEIQRTEQGDSAMYLCASSSDRGPYDTQYFGPGTRLTVL.

The chain carries TRBV6-6 and TRBJ2-7, with D tentatively TRBD2 (6 bases). Germline CDR1 and CDR2: MNHNY and SVGAGI (reference sequence). V dropped 2 bases and J dropped 3 bases, with 8 bases sitting between them. The CDR3 runs 13 residues. DNA of the CDR3: TGTGCCAGCAGTTACGGGGACTTCTACGAGCAGTACTTC. Residues: CASSYGDFYEQYF.

The chain employs TRBV5-4 and TRBJ1-5; 8 nucleotides line up with TRBD1. With V trimmed by 3 bases and J by 0 bases, 5 bases remained unmatched. Germline loops: CDR1 SGHNT, CDR2 YYREEE (reference sequence). This CDR3 is built from 16 residues. CDR3 sequence reads: CASSSQGVGSNQPQHF. The CDR3 bases are TGTGCCAGCAGCTCACAGGGGGTTGGTAGCAATCAGCCCCAGCATTTT.

This chain connects TRBV29-1 to TRBJ2-7; TRBD2 matches 10 bases. This CDR3 is built from 13 residues. From germline, CDR1 is SQVTM and CDR2 ANQGSEA. With 6 bases clipped from V and 5 bases from J, the junction kept 7 bases outside the gene matches. CDR3 residues: CSVAAGGLNEQYF. The DNA for the CDR3 is TGCAGCGTCGCAGCGGGAGGGTTAAACGAGCAGTACTTC.

The chain joins TRBV6-5 to TRBJ1-1, with no clear D. V was trimmed by 4 bases and J by 0 bases, leaving 12 bases between them. The CDR3 has 15 amino acids. Germline values: CDR1 MNHEY, CDR2 SVGAGI. CDR3 sequence: CASSSGWRVNTEAFF. The CDR3 DNA is TGTGCCAGCAGTTCCGGCTGGAGGGTGAACACTGAAGCTTTCTTT.

The rearrangement joins TRBV6-5 to TRBJ2-7; no clear D. Germline lookup yields CDR1 MNHEY and CDR2 SVGAGI. The CDR3 is made up of 13 amino acids. V dropped 0 bases and J dropped 6 bases, with 9 bases sitting between them. DNA of the CDR3: TGTGCCAGCAGTTACTCGGTCCTCAGCGAGCAGTACTTC. Its translation is CASSYSVLSEQYF.

The V gene is TRBV5-1, the J gene TRBJ1-6; 7 nucleotides align to TRBD1. V dropped 4 bases and J dropped 8; count of bases not matched to a gene: 6. Germline CDR1 is SGHRS and CDR2 is YFSETQ. The CDR3 is 14 residues long. CDR3 sequence (DNA): TGCGCCAGCAGCCAGGACAGGTGGGATTCACCCCTCCACTTT. This codes for CASSQDRWDSPLHF.

The chain joins TRBV19 to TRBJ2-5; D is possibly TRBD2 (7 bases). V was pared by 2 bases and J by 5 bases, with 15 bases between. The V gene's germline CDR1 is LNHDA and CDR2 SQIVND (reference sequence). The CDR3 extends over 15 amino acids. CDR3 nucleotide sequence: TGTGCCAGTAGTATATGGGGGGGGCGAGGGGAGACCCAGTACTTC. Its translation is CASSIWGGRGETQYF.

This clone was observed a few times. The chain employs TRBV7-2 and TRBJ1-1; D remains ambiguous. CDR1 SGHTA and CDR2 FQGNSA come from the germline V gene. V was pared by 0 bases and J by 2 bases, with 10 bases between. This CDR3 contains 15 residues. The CDR3 DNA is TGTGCCAGCAGCTTAGCGGCGGGAATTAACACTGAAGCTTTCTTT. It codes for CASSLAAGINTEAFF. Complete variable domain (other parts from reference TRBV7-2 and TRBJ1-1): GAGVSQSPSNKVTEKGKDVELRCDPISGHTALYWYRQSLGQGLEFLIYFQGNSAPDKSGLPSDRFSAERTGGSVSTLTIQRTQQEDSAVYLCASSLAAGINTEAFFGQGTRLTVV.

This clone has a single count. The rearrangement uses TRBV5-8 and TRBJ1-2; D not resolved. Germline loops: CDR1 SGHTS, CDR2 YDEGEE. Trimming took 4 bases from V and 7 from J, leaving 11 bases between them. The CDR3 is 12 residues long. The CDR3: CASSPGPVGYTF. The DNA for the CDR3 is TGTGCCAGCAGCCCGGGTCCGGTTGGCTACACCTTC.

CDR3 protein: CAWSVSKRGTEAFF. In DNA, the CDR3 is TGTGCCTGGAGTGTATCGAAGCGTGGCACTGAAGCTTTCTTT. This rearrangement joins TRBV30 to TRBJ1-1; D is uncertain. Germline V gene sequence: CDR1 GTSNPN, CDR2 SVGIG (reference sequence). The CDR3 has 14 residues. Deletions cut 0 bases from V and 4 bases from J, with 12 bases between.

This chain uses TRBV19 with TRBJ1-5, with D tentatively TRBD1 (5 bases). The CDR3 is 14 residues long. The V end was cut by 3 bases, the J end by 3 bases, with 9 bases between. The germline gives CDR1 LNHDA, CDR2 SQIVND (reference sequence). The CDR3 sequence is CASSIEQVNQPQHF. DNA for the CDR3: TGTGCCAGTAGTATTGAACAGGTCAATCAGCCCCAGCATTTT. The full variable domain, rest sourced from reference TRBV19 and TRBJ1-5, is DGGITQSPKYLFRKEGQNVTLSCEQNLNHDAMYWYRQDPGQGLRLIYYSQIVNDFQKGDIAEGYSVSREKKESFPLTVTSAQKNPTAFYLCASSIEQVNQPQHFGDGTRLSIL.

This sequence joins TRBV7-9 and TRBJ1-1, with D unresolved. The V gene lost 1 base and the J gene lost 0 bases, with 12 bases spanning the gap. From germline, CDR1 is SEHNR and CDR2 FQNEAQ (reference sequence). The CDR3 consists of 16 residues. The CDR3: CASSLVVGRMNTEAFF. Written as DNA, the CDR3 is TGTGCCAGCAGCTTAGTTGTCGGGAGAATGAACACTGAAGCTTTCTTT.

The chain recombines TRBV11-2 with TRBJ1-2; D may be TRBD1 (5 bases). The CDR3 extends over 14 amino acids. Germline CDR1 and CDR2: SGHAT and FQNNGV. V lost 8 bases, J lost 7 bases, and 20 bases lay in between. Here the CDR3 reads CASASTTVITGYTF. The CDR3, as DNA: TGTGCCAGCGCCAGTACGACAGTTATCACTGGCTACACCTTC.